The next 9 T cell receptor beta chains were all read from a single sample in a study of spatial heterogeneity in lung cancer. Study-level points and caveats: For expanded intratumoral alpha and beta TCRs, counts tracked tumor mutation counts.

Their target antigens are unknown. Time point specified: sample taken at primary tumor resection. Each CDR3 protein gets one entry after TCRdb re-called the 5' RACE reads with MiXCR. The data contain about 6,000 distinct CDR3 sequences, about 14% of them seen just once; the ten biggest clones take up roughly 10%. This sample comprised lung tumor tissue, obtained at surgery. The source of these receptors is a male donor with early-stage non-small cell lung cancer.

This clonotype was detected a few times. The V gene is TRBV7-9, the J gene TRBJ2-1, with D perhaps matching TRBD1 (6 bases). This CDR3 region has 18 residues. Looked up from germline, CDR1 is SEHNR and CDR2 is FQNEAQ (reference sequence). V lost 4 bases and J lost 0, with 19 bases in between. Written as DNA, the CDR3 is TGTGCCAGCAGCTCTAGCCTCCCGACAGGACCCTCCTACAATGAGCAGTTCTTC. It encodes CASSSSLPTGPSYNEQFF. The full variable domain, in which reference TRBV7-9 and TRBJ2-1 provide the parts outside the CDR3, is DTGVSQNPRHKITKRGQNVTFRCDPISEHNRLYWYRQTLGQGPEFLTYFQNEAQLEKSRLLSDRFSAERPKGSFSTLEIQRTEQGDSAMYLCASSSSLPTGPSYNEQFFGPGTRLTVL.

This clonotype has a count of ten or more. The J gene is TRBJ2-7, the V gene TRBV5-1; D is undetermined. CDR1 and CDR2 from the germline V gene are SGHRS and YFSETQ. The ends were cut back, 3 bases at V and 3 bases at J, with 19 bases in the middle. The CDR3 is 16 amino acids. CDR3 sequence reads: CASSSREPSSHYEQYF. CDR3 DNA sequence: TGCGCCAGCAGCTCTAGAGAGCCGTCCAGCCACTACGAGCAGTACTTC. Looking up the rest from reference TRBV5-1 and TRBJ2-7 gives the full variable domain: KAGVTQTPRYLIKTRGQQVTLSCSPISGHRSVSWYQQTPGQGLQFLFEYFSETQRNKGNFPGRFSGRQFSNSRSEMNVSTLELGDSALYLCASSSREPSSHYEQYFGPGTRLTVT.

This clonotype has a count of ten or more. The rearrangement links TRBV20-1 to TRBJ2-1, with D possibly TRBD1 on 6 matching bases. Deletions cut 5 bases from V and 5 bases from J, with 16 bases between. CDR1 DFQATT and CDR2 SNEGSKA come from the germline V gene (reference sequence). The CDR3 is 14 amino acids. Here the CDR3 reads CSAPINRADNEQFF. CDR3 nucleotides: TGCAGTGCTCCAATCAACAGGGCTGACAATGAGCAGTTCTTC.

In its sample, this clonotype was seen many times. The gene calls are TRBV20-1 and TRBJ2-1; weak D call: TRBD1 (6 bases). Trimming cost V 0 bases and J 7 bases, with 16 bases left between them. Per the germline V gene, CDR1 is DFQATT and CDR2 is SNEGSKA (reference sequence). This CDR3 region has 15 residues. The CDR3 nucleotides are TGCAGTGCTAGAGATGGTGGGGGCCCTACAAATGAGCAGTTCTTC. Translation gives CSARDGGGPTNEQFF.

This sequence joins TRBV12-5 and TRBJ2-3, with TRBD1 matching 10 bases. Germline CDR1 LGHNT, CDR2 FRNRAP. V lost 5 bases, J lost 4 bases, and 3 bases stayed unmatched. This CDR3 is built from 14 residues. The CDR3: CASGTGQGSDTQYF. For the CDR3, the DNA is TGTGCTAGTGGTACGGGACAGGGGTCAGATACGCAGTATTTT.

This clonotype was found a few times. The chain links TRBV5-1 to TRBJ2-2; D is ambiguous. Germline CDR1 SGHRS, CDR2 YFSETQ. This CDR3 comprises 14 residues. V was pared by 7 bases and J by 6 bases, with 16 bases between. The CDR3 DNA is TGCGCCAGCCGCCCCCACGTTGAGGCCGGGGAGCTGTTTTTT. It translates to CASRPHVEAGELFF.

By frequency in the sample, this clonotype is medium-sized (0.01 to 0.1%). This rearrangement joins TRBV29-1 to TRBJ2-2, with TRBD2 matching 12 bases. The length of the CDR3 is 17 residues. The trim removed 0 bases at V and 1 base at J, leaving 3 bases unmatched. From germline, CDR1 is SQVTM and CDR2 ANQGSEA. In nucleotides, the CDR3 is TGCAGCGTTGAAGAGGTACTAGCGGGAGGGAACACCGGGGAGCTGTTTTTT. Encoded protein: CSVEEVLAGGNTGELFF.

This clonotype was picked up a small number of times. This rearrangement joins TRBV9 to TRBJ2-7, with TRBD2 matching over 8 bases. The CDR3 is 16 residues long. Germline V gene lookup returns CDR1 SGDLS and CDR2 YYNGEE. The J segment lost 3 bases and the V segment lost 0 bases, leaving 8 bases of the junction unmatched. CDR3: CASSVGGAGDYYEQYF. The CDR3 region has the DNA TGTGCCAGCAGCGTAGGGGGAGCGGGAGACTACTACGAGCAGTACTTC.

This clonotype showed up just a few times. The chain has TRBV10-3 and TRBJ2-3; 7 positions agree with TRBD2. The CDR3 sequence is 14 residues long. J gave up 1 base and V 8 bases, and 6 bases lay outside the gene matches. CDR1 is ENHRY and CDR2 is SYGVKD in the germline V gene. For the CDR3, the DNA is TGTGCCATCCGAAGCGGGATCCGCACAGATACGCAGTATTTT. The encoded protein is CAIRSGIRTDTQYF.